The 21 T cell receptor beta chains presented below share a single source sample, sequenced in a study of T-cell reconstitution after alpha-beta-depleted transplantation in children. The TCRbeta library incorporated unique molecular identifiers. TCRdb fed the PCR reads into MiXCR, producing one record per CDR3 protein. This table holds some 490,000 distinct CDR3 sequences, around 12% found once. This specimen consisted of PBMCs from the stem cell graft donor, obtained from the stem cell graft. These TCRs come from a human donor who donated a stem cell graft to a child with combined immunodeficiency.

This chain connects TRBV30 to TRBJ1-2; 10 positions agree with TRBD1. The germline V gene encodes CDR1 GTSNPN and CDR2 SVGIG (reference sequence). The V segment lost 1 base and the J segment 5 bases; nucleotides outside the gene matches: 4. The CDR3 has 14 amino acids. CDR3 loop: CAWSGGQGLYGYTF. As DNA, the CDR3 is TGTGCCTGGAGTGGGGGACAGGGGTTATATGGCTACACCTTC.

The CDR3, as DNA: TGTGCCACCAGCAGAGATCTCGGGCTAGCACTATACACAGATACGCAGTATTTT. Amino acids: CATSRDLGLALYTDTQYF. The rearrangement uses TRBV15 and TRBJ2-3; tentatively, D is TRBD2 (5 bases). Germline V CDR1 and CDR2: LNHNV, YYDKDF (reference sequence). Trimming shortened V by 0 bases and J by 2 bases, and 18 bases separated the two germline ends. The CDR3 totals 18 residues.

CDR3 region: CSAREEGPGAGELFF. The DNA for the CDR3 is TGCAGTGCTAGAGAGGAGGGGCCGGGGGCCGGGGAGCTGTTTTTT. The chain recombines TRBV20-1 with TRBJ2-2; D may be TRBD2 (6 bases). V was pared by 0 bases and J by 6 bases, with 14 bases between. Germline CDR1 and CDR2: DFQATT and SNEGSKA (reference sequence). The CDR3 sequence is 15 residues long.

This clonotype was counted a few times. The chain links TRBV29-1 to TRBJ1-4, with 7 nucleotides matching TRBD1. CDR1 is SQVTM, CDR2 ANQGSEA, per germline. CDR3 length: 14 amino acids. V shed 6 bases and J 7 bases; nucleotides not matched to a gene: 11. CDR3 in DNA: TGCAGCGTGTCGGCAGGGGGGGAGGTTGAAAAACTGTTTTTT. Its protein is CSVSAGGEVEKLFF.

This clonotype was seen only a few times. V gene TRBV12-3 or TRBV12-4 combines with J gene TRBJ1-6; 10 nucleotides line up with TRBD1. The V segment lost 6 bases and the J segment 9 bases; nucleotides outside the gene matches: 8. The CDR3 runs 15 residues. CDR3 nucleotide sequence: TGTGCCAGCAGCTGGGGACAGGGGTTCGTTTCACCCCTCCACTTT. Its protein is CASSWGQGFVSPLHF.

This clonotype was picked up a small number of times. J is TRBJ1-5 and V is TRBV6-5; D may be TRBD1 (6 bases). Germline V gene lookup returns CDR1 MNHEY and CDR2 SVGAGI. This CDR3 comprises 13 residues. The V and J ends lost 6 bases and 6 bases respectively, with 12 bases between them. CDR3 coding DNA: TGTGCCAGCAGCTACAGGGAACTTCAGCCCCAGCATTTT. Protein: CASSYRELQPQHF.

This clonotype was observed many times. The V gene is TRBV7-3, the J gene TRBJ2-3; a weak D match, TRBD2 (6 bases). Germline V gene lookup returns CDR1 SGHTA and CDR2 FQGTGA. V shed 1 base and J shed 1 base, with 9 bases lying between them. The CDR3 is 15 residues long. CDR3 sequence (DNA): TGTGCCAGCAGCTTAAGGCCTAGCGGCACAGATACGCAGTATTTT. Protein sequence: CASSLRPSGTDTQYF.

The chain recombines TRBV27 with TRBJ2-1; perhaps D is TRBD1 or TRBD2 (6 bases each). Germline CDR1 and CDR2: MNHEY and SMNVEV (reference sequence). Deletions cut 3 bases from V and 5 bases from J, with 14 bases between. The CDR3 length is 15 residues. The CDR3 DNA is TGTGCCAGCAGTTTCCGGGGGCAAAGGCACAATGAGCAGTTCTTC. This codes for CASSFRGQRHNEQFF.

The chain joins TRBV20-1 to TRBJ1-5, with 10 nucleotides matching TRBD1. The CDR3 runs to 19 residues. Germline trimming cut 4 bases from V and 0 bases from J; bases unmatched to any gene: 15. Germline CDR1 reads DFQATT; CDR2 reads SNEGSKA (reference sequence). CDR3 region: CSATPVIGTGDYSNQPQHF. CDR3 DNA: TGCAGTGCTACCCCTGTAATAGGGACAGGGGATTATAGCAATCAGCCCCAGCATTTT.

The chain joins TRBV5-5 to TRBJ2-2; D gene uncertain. The V gene lost 1 base and the J gene lost 5 bases, with 15 bases spanning the gap. The CDR3 is made up of 16 amino acids. The germline V gene has CDR1 SGHKS and CDR2 YYEKEE (reference sequence). The DNA for the CDR3 is TGTGCCAGCAGCTTGTTCTTAGAAACCCCTACCGGGGAGCTGTTTTTT. This gives the protein CASSLFLETPTGELFF.

The chain carries TRBV20-1 and TRBJ2-7; D not resolved. Trimming removed 1 base from V and 6 bases from J, with 16 bases in between. Germline V gene lookup returns CDR1 DFQATT and CDR2 SNEGSKA (reference sequence). The CDR3 has 14 amino acids. The CDR3 region has the DNA TGCAGTGCTAGAGTCCCCACGGACGTACCCGAGCAGTACTTC. This translates into CSARVPTDVPEQYF.

The chain recombines TRBV20-1 with TRBJ2-3; 10 positions agree with TRBD2. The trim removed 1 base at V and 4 bases at J, leaving 8 bases unmatched. Germline V gene data show CDR1 as DFQATT and CDR2 as SNEGSKA (reference sequence). The CDR3 sequence is 16 residues long. The CDR3 bases are TGCAGTGCTAGAGCCCTACTAGCGGGGAGGTCAGATACGCAGTATTTT. This gives the protein CSARALLAGRSDTQYF.

The CDR3 nucleotides read TGTGCCAGCAGCTTCGTATCTGGGACTAGCACAGATACGCAGTATTTT. This encodes CASSFVSGTSTDTQYF. The chain employs TRBV7-8 and TRBJ2-3; perhaps TRBD2 as D (6 bases). V lost 3 bases to trimming and J lost 0 bases, with 13 bases between them. The germline V gene has CDR1 SGHVS and CDR2 FQNEAQ. The CDR3 totals 16 residues.

The CDR3 here is CASSPSRGYTF. Here the CDR3 DNA reads TGTGCCAGCAGCCCAAGCAGGGGCTACACCTTC. V and J are TRBV12-3 or TRBV12-4 and TRBJ1-2; no reliable D call. Deletions cut 6 bases from V and 8 bases from J, with 10 bases between. The length of the CDR3 is 11 residues.

Concerning this clonotype: A much larger clone lies one base from this, so it may be a read error. The gene calls are TRBV7-3 and TRBJ1-3, with a tentative D call TRBD1 (6 bases). Germline loops: CDR1 SGHTA, CDR2 FQGTGA. This CDR3 region has 17 residues. The DNA of the CDR3 is TGTGCCTGCAGCTTAATCGGAGATACAGGGTGGAGAAACACCATATATTTT. It specifies CACSLIGDTGWRNTIYF.

Concerning this clonotype itself: It may be a read error: a sequence one base away is much more abundant. The rearrangement uses TRBV4-3 and TRBJ2-1; 10 nucleotides align to TRBD1. Per germline, CDR1 LGHNA and CDR2 YSLEER. The CDR3 runs 18 residues. The CDR3: CASSQVTGTGDVYYEQFF. CDR3 sequence (DNA): TGCGCCAGCAGCCAAGTCACCGGGACAGGGGACGTCTACTATGAGCAGTTCTTC.

This chain connects TRBV25-1 to TRBJ1-1; D unresolved. CDR1 is MGHDK and CDR2 is SYGVNS in the germline V gene. The CDR3 loop spans 13 amino acids. Trimming shortened V by 0 bases and J by 5 bases, and 7 bases separated the two germline ends. The CDR3 sequence is CASSEYTRTEAFF. CDR3 DNA sequence: TGTGCCAGCAGTGAATATACCAGGACTGAAGCTTTCTTT.

This clonotype was counted only a few times. This sequence joins TRBV20-1 and TRBJ2-7; D is possibly TRBD2 (6 bases). Trimming removed 7 bases from V and 0 bases from J, with 16 bases in between. CDR3 length: 14 amino acids. Germline-derived CDR1 and CDR2 are DFQATT and SNEGSKA (reference sequence). The CDR3 DNA follows: TGCAGTGTTCCCGGGACTTTTAGCTCCTACGAGCAGTACTTC. Its translation: CSVPGTFSSYEQYF.

The rearrangement links TRBV9 to TRBJ2-7; maybe TRBD1 (5 bases). The CDR3 covers 12 residues. The germline CDR1 and CDR2 sequences are SGDLS and YYNGEE. Deletions cut 2 bases from V and 5 bases from J, with 8 bases between. The CDR3 DNA reads TGTGCCAGCAGCGTCACAGGAAACGAGCAGTACTTC. It yields the protein CASSVTGNEQYF.

In its sample, this clonotype was seen many times. This rearrangement joins TRBV7-9 to TRBJ2-5; D perhaps matches TRBD2 (5 bases). This CDR3 has 14 amino acids. V was clipped by 3 bases and J by 3 bases, with 11 bases between them. Germline loops: CDR1 SEHNR, CDR2 FQNEAQ (reference sequence). The CDR3 protein is CASSFSDWKETQYF. CDR3 coding DNA: TGTGCCAGCAGCTTCTCGGACTGGAAAGAGACCCAGTACTTC.

The chain employs TRBV18 and TRBJ1-4; TRBD1 aligns across 7 bases. The CDR3 runs to 14 residues. Germline V lookup: CDR1 KGHSH, CDR2 LQKENI. The ends lost 3 bases at V and 8 bases at J; junction bases unmatched: 6. The CDR3 DNA sequence: TGTGCCAGCTCACCCCGACAGGGATGGGAAAAACTGTTTTTT. Amino acids: CASSPRQGWEKLFF.